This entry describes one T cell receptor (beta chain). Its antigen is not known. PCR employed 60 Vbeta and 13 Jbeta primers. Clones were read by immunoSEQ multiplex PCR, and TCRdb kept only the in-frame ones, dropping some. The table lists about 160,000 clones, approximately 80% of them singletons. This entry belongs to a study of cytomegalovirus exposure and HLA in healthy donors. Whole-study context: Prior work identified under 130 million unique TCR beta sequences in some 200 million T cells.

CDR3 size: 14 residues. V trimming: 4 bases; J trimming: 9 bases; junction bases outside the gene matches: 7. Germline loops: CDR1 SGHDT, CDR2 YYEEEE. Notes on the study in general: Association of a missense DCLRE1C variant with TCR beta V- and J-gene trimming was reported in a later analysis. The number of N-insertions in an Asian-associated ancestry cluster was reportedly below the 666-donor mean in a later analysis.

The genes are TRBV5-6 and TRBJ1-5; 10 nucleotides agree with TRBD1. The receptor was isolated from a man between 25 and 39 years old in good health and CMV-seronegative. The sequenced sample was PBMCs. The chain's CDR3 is CASSTGTGEGPQHF. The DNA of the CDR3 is TGTGCCAGCAGCACCGGGACAGGGGAAGGGCCCCAGCATTTT.